This TCR beta chain appears in the sequencing data of a study of blood T cell repertoires in COVID-19 (dated by TCRdb to the early 2020s). With respect to the entire study: Collaborator samples came from the United States, Italy and Spain and covered acute and convalescent phases of COVID-19. The material from the prospective study consisted of cDNA or gDNA derived from T cells, B-cell-depleted T cells, or PBMCs. The dataset comprised deeply sampled blood TCRbeta repertoires from subjects exposed to, actively infected with, or recovered from COVID-19. The repertoires were released in a freely available public database meant as a resource for research on the immune response to SARS-CoV-2. Samples were obtained from the ongoing ImmuneRACE study (first 160 participants) and from about 1,300 subjects provided by 6 global collaborators. A de-identified subject ID, COVID-19 status, age in years and sex were almost always included in the sample metadata. Where available, HLA class I and class II types were obtained from metadata supplied by the sample provider rather than from assay-based typing.

V loses 0 bases, J loses 6 bases, and the germline ends lie 12 bases apart. CDR3 length: 15 amino acids, cysteine to phenylalanine. Just CDR3 DNA is preserved here, 45 bases in frame from base 1. The germline V gene (reference sequence) gives CDR1 as LNHNV and CDR2 as YYDKDF. Collaborating institutions collected whole blood in K2EDTA tubes following their own protocols. Collaborator samples were shipped for TCRbeta analysis as frozen whole blood, isolated PBMCs, or DNA extracted from either sample type. TCRbeta CDR3 regions were amplified from genomic DNA using the immunoSEQ Assay, a bias-controlled multiplex PCR. On the study's bioinformatics: Within the assay, amplification of reference gene primers was used to estimate how many nucleated cells each sample contained. To quantify the absolute abundance of each unique TCRbeta CDR3 rearrangement, sequence reads were collapsed and filtered. For each sample, productive Simpson clonality was calculated as the square root of Simpson's diversity index over productive rearrangements. TCRdb's version of the immuneACCESS table is confined to in-frame rearrangements and falls short of the full clone set. An unresolved V gene accounts for under half of the shortfall where checked; the remainder is of unknown origin. V, J and clone size reflect that table, while D and trimming were determined from the DNA. In all, the sample holds about 100,000 clones, and 79% of those were seen once. In total, the top ten clones hold around 18% of the sample.

Turning to this clone: The target of this receptor is not known. Base qualities are not at hand, and no much larger clone is one base apart.

Results and caveats for the whole study, not just this receptor: Clinical and demographic metadata were provided uncurated, with the amount varying by source and participant.

This sequence uses TRBV15 and TRBJ1-5, with a tentative D gene TRBD1 over 5 matching bases. The clonotype was recovered from a woman aged 80 or older with active or convalescent COVID-19. What was sequenced was peripheral blood. The nucleotide sequence reads TGTGCCACCAGCAGAGAGGGGCAGGGAGGTCAGCCCCAGCATTTT. The encoded protein is CATSREGQGGQPQHF.